The clone carrying this T cell receptor (beta chain) was seen a handful of times. Its antigen is still unknown. This specimen comes from a study of beta chain features in type 1 diabetes. General study points: All four CD4+ subsets of Type 1 diabetes patients contained TCRB CDR3s that were moderately but significantly shorter.

The CDR3 consists of 16 residues. V lost 3 bases to trimming and J lost 0 bases, with 12 bases between them. Germline V gene sequence: CDR1 SEHNR, CDR2 FQNEAQ (reference sequence). Sequencing targeted expressed TCRB transcripts, as all isolated RNA had been reverse transcribed. Profiling relied on immunoSEQ multiplex PCR, and the TCRdb table lists in-frame clones only, not all of them. Of around 300,000 clones listed, about 15% are singletons. This chain uses TRBV7-9 with TRBJ2-1; TRBD1 might be the D (6 bases). Material for sequencing was naive CD4+ T cells from blood. The receptor was derived from a man aged 18 to 29 with type 1 diabetes. The CDR3 sequence is CASSFRDRSSYNEQFF. The CDR3 DNA is TGTGCCAGCAGCTTCCGTGACAGGAGCTCCTACAATGAGCAGTTCTTC.